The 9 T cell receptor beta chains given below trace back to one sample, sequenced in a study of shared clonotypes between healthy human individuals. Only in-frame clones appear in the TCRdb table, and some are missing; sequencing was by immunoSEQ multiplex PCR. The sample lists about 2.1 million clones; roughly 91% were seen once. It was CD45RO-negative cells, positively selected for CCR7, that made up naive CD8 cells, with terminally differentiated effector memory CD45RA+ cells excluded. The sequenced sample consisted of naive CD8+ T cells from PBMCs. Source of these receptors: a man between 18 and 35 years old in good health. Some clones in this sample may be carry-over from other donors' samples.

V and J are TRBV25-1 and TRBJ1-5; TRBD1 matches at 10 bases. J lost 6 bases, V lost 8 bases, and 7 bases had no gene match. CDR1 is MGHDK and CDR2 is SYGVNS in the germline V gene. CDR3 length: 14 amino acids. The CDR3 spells CASPPGQGRQPQHF. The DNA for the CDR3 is TGTGCCAGCCCCCCGGGACAGGGGCGTCAGCCCCAGCATTTT.

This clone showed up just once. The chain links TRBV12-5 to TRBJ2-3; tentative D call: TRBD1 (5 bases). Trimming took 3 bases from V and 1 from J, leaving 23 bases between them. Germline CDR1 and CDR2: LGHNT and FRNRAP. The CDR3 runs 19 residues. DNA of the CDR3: TGTGCTAGTGGTTTATGTTTGACAGATTCCATCTTATGCACAGATACGCAGTATTTT. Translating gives CASGLCLTDSILCTDTQYF.

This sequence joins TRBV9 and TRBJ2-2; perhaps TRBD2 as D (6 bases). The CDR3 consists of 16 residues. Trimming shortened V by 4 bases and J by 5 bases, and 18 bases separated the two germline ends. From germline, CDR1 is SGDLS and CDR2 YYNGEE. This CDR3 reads CASSPPGGPGTGELFF. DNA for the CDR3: TGTGCCAGCAGCCCCCCCGGAGGGCCTGGTACCGGGGAGCTGTTTTTT.

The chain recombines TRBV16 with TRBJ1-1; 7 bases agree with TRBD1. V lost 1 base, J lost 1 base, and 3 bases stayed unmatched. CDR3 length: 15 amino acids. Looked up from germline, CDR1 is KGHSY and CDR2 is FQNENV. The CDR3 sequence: CASSQFTGANTEAFF. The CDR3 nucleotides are TGTGCCAGCAGCCAATTTACAGGGGCGAACACTGAAGCTTTCTTT.

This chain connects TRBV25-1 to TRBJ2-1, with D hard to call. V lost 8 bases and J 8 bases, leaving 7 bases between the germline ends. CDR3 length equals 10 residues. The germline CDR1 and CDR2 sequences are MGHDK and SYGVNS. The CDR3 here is CASGLDEQFF. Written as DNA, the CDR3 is TGTGCCAGCGGTCTCGATGAGCAGTTCTTC.

The CDR3 protein is CSVAWKDLSYNEQFF. The CDR3, as DNA: TGCAGCGTTGCCTGGAAAGACCTCTCCTACAATGAGCAGTTCTTC. The V and J genes are TRBV29-1 and TRBJ2-1, with D unclear. With 4 bases removed from V and 0 bases from J, the gap between germline ends came to 13 bases. The CDR3 is 15 residues long. Germline V CDR1 and CDR2: SQVTM, ANQGSEA.

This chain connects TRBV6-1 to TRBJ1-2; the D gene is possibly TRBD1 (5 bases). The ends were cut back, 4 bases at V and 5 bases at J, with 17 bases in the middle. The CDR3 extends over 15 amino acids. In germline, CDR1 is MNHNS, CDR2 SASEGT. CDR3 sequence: CASSGSRGRGYGYTF. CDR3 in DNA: TGTGCCAGCAGTGGTAGCCGGGGGAGAGGGTATGGCTACACCTTC.

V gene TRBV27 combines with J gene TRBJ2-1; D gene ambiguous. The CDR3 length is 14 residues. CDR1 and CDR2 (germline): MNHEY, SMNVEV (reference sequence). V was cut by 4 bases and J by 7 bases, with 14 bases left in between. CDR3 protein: CASSSSRHGNEQFF. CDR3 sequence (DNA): TGTGCCAGCAGTTCCTCCAGGCACGGAAATGAGCAGTTCTTC.

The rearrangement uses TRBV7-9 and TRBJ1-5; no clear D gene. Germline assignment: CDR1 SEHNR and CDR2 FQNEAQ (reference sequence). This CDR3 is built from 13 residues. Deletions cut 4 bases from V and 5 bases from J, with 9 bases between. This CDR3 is CASSSRTDQPQHF. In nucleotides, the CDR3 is TGTGCCAGCAGCTCACGAACGGATCAGCCCCAGCATTTT.